The 10 T cell receptor beta chains in this list originate from one sample, sequenced in a study of cytomegalovirus exposure and HLA in healthy donors. Assay used: immunoSEQ multiplex PCR; TCRdb lists only in-frame clones, some missing. The sample contains hundreds of thousands of clones, roughly 84% of which appear only once. The sample taken for sequencing was PBMCs. Every receptor here comes from a woman in her late teens or twenties in good health and CMV-seropositive.

The gene calls are TRBV27 and TRBJ2-3; 7 positions match TRBD1. Germline V lookup: CDR1 MNHEY, CDR2 SMNVEV (reference sequence). CDR3 size: 14 residues. Trimming cost V 3 bases and J 5 bases; bases outside gene matches: 5. The CDR3 DNA follows: TGTGCCAGCAGTTTCGGGACAGTGAGAGATACGCAGTATTTT. Translated, it gives CASSFGTVRDTQYF.

The rearrangement links TRBV29-1 to TRBJ2-1; 11 nucleotides line up with TRBD1. J was trimmed by 6 bases and V by 6 bases; bases with no gene match: 7. The CDR3 contains 14 residues. CDR1 is SQVTM and CDR2 is ANQGSEA in the germline V gene. As DNA, the CDR3 is TGCAGCGTGTCCGGGACAGGGGGTGTCAATGAGCAGTTCTTC. Translation gives CSVSGTGGVNEQFF.

The J gene is TRBJ2-7, the V gene TRBV25-1, with 7 bases matching TRBD2. The CDR3 runs 15 residues. After removal of 3 bases from V and 2 bases from J, the junction contained 7 bases not matched to a gene. Germline V CDR1 and CDR2: MGHDK, SYGVNS. CDR3 DNA sequence: TGTGCCAGCAGTGAGCCCGGGACTATGGCCTACGAGCAGTACTTC. Residues: CASSEPGTMAYEQYF.

A few counts support this clone. The chain is built from TRBV5-1 and TRBJ2-3; D unclear. CDR1 is SGHRS, CDR2 YFSETQ, per germline. The CDR3 loop spans 14 amino acids. V lost 4 bases, J lost 2 bases, and 11 bases lay in between. CDR3: CASSVTDFTDTQYF. CDR3 nucleotides: TGCGCCAGCAGCGTGACCGACTTCACAGATACGCAGTATTTT.

This chain uses TRBV28 with TRBJ1-1; 7 bases map to TRBD1. Germline-derived CDR1 and CDR2 are MDHEN and SYDVKM. V shed 6 bases, J shed 3 bases, and the junction held 7 bases outside the gene matches. This CDR3 has 14 amino acids. Here the CDR3 DNA reads TGTGCCAGCAGCCTAGGGGGCGCGGACACTGAAGCTTTCTTT. It translates to CASSLGGADTEAFF.

The DNA for the CDR3 is TGTGCCAGCAGCGAAGAGGCTGGAAACACCATATATTTT. It translates to CASSEEAGNTIYF. V usage is TRBV9 and J usage is TRBJ1-3; no firm D call. CDR3 length: 13 amino acids. Trimming stripped 3 bases from V and 2 bases from J, with 6 bases between. Looked up from germline, CDR1 is SGDLS and CDR2 is YYNGEE. The full variable domain, its missing parts supplied by reference TRBV9 and TRBJ1-3, is DSGVTQTPKHLITATGQRVTLRCSPRSGDLSVYWYQQSLDQGLQFLIQYYNGEERAKGNILERFSAQQFPDLHSELNLSSLELGDSALYFCASSEEAGNTIYFGEGSWLTVV.

The rearrangement uses TRBV9 and TRBJ1-3; 9 nucleotides line up with TRBD1. The CDR3 is made up of 17 amino acids. In germline, CDR1 is SGDLS, CDR2 YYNGEE. V shed 0 bases, J shed 0 bases, and the junction held 4 bases outside the gene matches. DNA for the CDR3: TGTGCCAGCAGCGTAGGGACAGGGGAGAACTCTGGAAACACCATATATTTT. This sequence encodes CASSVGTGENSGNTIYF.

This clone was seen only once. The V call is TRBV28, the J call TRBJ2-7, with TRBD2 matching over 7 bases. The germline V gene has CDR1 MDHEN and CDR2 SYDVKM. V trimming: 6 bases; J trimming: 5 bases; junction bases outside the gene matches: 7. The CDR3 consists of 13 residues. In DNA form, the CDR3 reads TGTGCCAGCAGCCTCCTGGGGAGGGACGAGCAGTACTTC. Protein sequence: CASSLLGRDEQYF.

CDR3 amino acids: CAWSVDRVGTDTQYF. In nucleotides, the CDR3 is TGTGCCTGGAGTGTAGACAGGGTGGGCACAGATACGCAGTATTTT. The rearrangement joins TRBV30 to TRBJ2-3; TRBD1 matches at 7 bases. Trimming removed 0 bases from V and 1 base from J; junction bases left unmatched: 4. The CDR3 is 15 residues long. The V gene's germline CDR1 is GTSNPN and CDR2 SVGIG (reference sequence). The whole variable domain, remainder taken from reference TRBV30 and TRBJ2-3, is SQTIHQWPATLVQPVGSPLSLECTVEGTSNPNLYWYRQAAGRGLQLLFYSVGIGQISSEVPQNLSASRPQDRQFILSSKKLLLSDSGFYLCAWSVDRVGTDTQYFGPGTRLTVL.

V and J are TRBV7-9 and TRBJ2-3; D remains ambiguous. The CDR3 covers 14 residues. Trimming took 3 bases from V and 0 from J, leaving 7 bases between them. Per the germline V gene, CDR1 is SEHNR and CDR2 is FQNEAQ (reference sequence). CDR3: CASSLSSSTDTQYF. CDR3 bases: TGTGCCAGCAGCTTGAGTTCTAGCACAGATACGCAGTATTTT. The variable domain in full, with the rest retrieved from reference TRBV7-9 and TRBJ2-3, is DTGVSQNPRHKITKRGQNVTFRCDPISEHNRLYWYRQTLGQGPEFLTYFQNEAQLEKSRLLSDRFSAERPKGSFSTLEIQRTEQGDSAMYLCASSLSSSTDTQYFGPGTRLTVL.